The 10 T cell receptor beta chains listed next were all sequenced from one sample in a study of PD-1 blockade in classical Hodgkin lymphoma. Time point defined: cycle 4 day 1 (C4D1), after five to seven weeks of nivolumab. All the patients suffered relapse after autologous stem cell transplantation, and brentuximab vedotin exposure differed. Data came from immunoSEQ multiplex PCR; TCRdb stores just in-frame clones and leaves some out. This sample has 96,000 or so clones, with about 92% found just once. Here the sequenced sample was peripheral blood mononuclear cells (PBMCs), taken before the fourth cycle of nivolumab. All receptors derive from a human donor with classical Hodgkin lymphoma.

The J gene is TRBJ2-1, the V gene TRBV19; 7 nucleotides line up with TRBD2. V dropped 9 bases and J dropped 0; count of bases not matched to a gene: 11. This CDR3 contains 16 residues. Germline V gene lookup returns CDR1 LNHDA and CDR2 SQIVND (reference sequence). The CDR3 loop is CASQPMGGSSYNEQFF. The CDR3 DNA sequence: TGTGCCAGCCAACCAATGGGCGGGAGCTCCTACAATGAGCAGTTCTTC.

J is TRBJ2-5 and V is TRBV29-1, with D maybe TRBD1 (5 bases). The germline CDR1 and CDR2 sequences are SQVTM and ANQGSEA. CDR3 length: 12 amino acids. V was trimmed by 6 bases and J by 7 bases, leaving 15 bases between them. The CDR3 region is CSVGGSQGTQYF. The CDR3 DNA follows: TGCAGCGTCGGCGGAAGCCAGGGGACCCAGTACTTC.

A single count supports this clone. CDR3 amino acids: CASSTGTALLSPLGADYGYTF. CDR3 nucleotide sequence: TGTGCCAGTAGTACCGGGACAGCACTTCTGTCTCCGTTAGGCGCGGACTATGGCTACACCTTC. This chain joins TRBV19 and TRBJ1-2; 7 bases agree with TRBD1. CDR1 and CDR2 from the germline V gene are LNHDA and SQIVND (reference sequence). V shed 4 bases, J shed 3 bases, and the junction held 26 bases outside the gene matches. CDR3 length: 21 residues.

The genes are TRBV10-3 and TRBJ2-2; a weak D match, TRBD1 (5 bases). Germline V gene sequence: CDR1 ENHRY, CDR2 SYGVKD. V shed 7 bases and J shed 1 base, with 19 bases lying between them. This CDR3 has 17 amino acids. For the CDR3, the DNA is TGTGCCATCAACCGAGACAGCCCATCTCTGAACACCGGGGAGCTGTTTTTT. It translates to CAINRDSPSLNTGELFF.

This chain's CDR3 is CASSLALALGADTQYF. The CDR3, as DNA: TGCGCCAGCAGCTTGGCTCTAGCGTTGGGCGCAGATACGCAGTATTTT. The chain links TRBV5-1 to TRBJ2-3; a weak D match, TRBD2 (6 bases). This CDR3 contains 16 residues. The V gene's germline CDR1 is SGHRS and CDR2 YFSETQ. Trimming stripped 0 bases from V and 4 bases from J, with 15 bases between.

The chain is built from TRBV5-6 and TRBJ1-5; 7 nucleotides match TRBD1. V was pared by 4 bases and J by 3 bases, with 4 bases of the junction left unmatched. The CDR3 is made up of 14 amino acids. The germline CDR1 and CDR2 sequences are SGHDT and YYEEEE. CDR3 sequence: CASSPGQTNQPQHF. The CDR3 DNA follows: TGTGCCAGCAGCCCGGGACAGACCAATCAGCCCCAGCATTTT.

In nucleotides, the CDR3 is TGTGCCTGGATTCTAGCGGGAGGTACGGGAGAGCAGTACTTC. It codes for CAWILAGGTGEQYF. The chain links TRBV30 to TRBJ2-7; TRBD2 agrees at 11 bases. V lost 4 bases to trimming and J lost 7 bases; unmatched junction nucleotides: 9. Germline V gene data show CDR1 as GTSNPN and CDR2 as SVGIG (reference sequence). This CDR3 spans 14 amino acids. Drawing the rest from reference TRBV30 and TRBJ2-7, the complete variable domain is SQTIHQWPATLVQPVGSPLSLECTVEGTSNPNLYWYRQAAGRGLQLLFYSVGIGQISSEVPQNLSASRPQDRQFILSSKKLLLSDSGFYLCAWILAGGTGEQYFGPGTRLTVT.

The rearrangement uses TRBV9 and TRBJ2-2; no definite D call. CDR3 size: 18 residues. V was clipped by 2 bases and J by 2 bases, with 19 bases between them. Germline V gives CDR1 SGDLS, CDR2 YYNGEE. CDR3: CASSVVAATHLNTGELFF. In DNA form, the CDR3 reads TGTGCCAGCAGCGTCGTGGCAGCCACTCACCTAAACACCGGGGAGCTGTTTTTT. The full variable domain, completed using reference TRBV9 and TRBJ2-2, is DSGVTQTPKHLITATGQRVTLRCSPRSGDLSVYWYQQSLDQGLQFLIQYYNGEERAKGNILERFSAQQFPDLHSELNLSSLELGDSALYFCASSVVAATHLNTGELFFGEGSRLTVL.

V is TRBV5-6 and J is TRBJ2-7, with 9 nucleotides matching TRBD2. In germline, CDR1 is SGHDT, CDR2 YYEEEE. The CDR3 loop spans 15 amino acids. Germline trimming cut 4 bases from V and 5 bases from J; bases unmatched to any gene: 10. DNA of the CDR3: TGTGCCAGCAGCCTGGTCTCGGGACTAGCCGACGAGCAGTACTTC. Amino acid sequence: CASSLVSGLADEQYF.

Written as DNA, the CDR3 is TGTGCCAGCAGCTTACAACAGGGGTCGGGGCAGCCCCAGCATTTT. This translates into CASSLQQGSGQPQHF. The chain recombines TRBV7-8 with TRBJ1-5, with 7 bases lining up with TRBD1. Germline-derived CDR1 and CDR2 are SGHVS and FQNEAQ. V lost 2 bases to trimming and J lost 7 bases; unmatched junction nucleotides: 8. The CDR3 totals 15 residues.